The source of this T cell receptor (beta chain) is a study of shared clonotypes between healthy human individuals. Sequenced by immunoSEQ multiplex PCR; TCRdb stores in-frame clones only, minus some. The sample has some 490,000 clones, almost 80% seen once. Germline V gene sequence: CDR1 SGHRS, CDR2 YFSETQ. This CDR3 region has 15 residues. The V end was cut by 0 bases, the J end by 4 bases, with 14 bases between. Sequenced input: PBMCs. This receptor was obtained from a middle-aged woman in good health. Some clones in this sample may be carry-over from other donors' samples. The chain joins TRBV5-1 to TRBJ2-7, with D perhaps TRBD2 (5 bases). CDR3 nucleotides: TGCGCCAGCAGCTTGGTTGGGAGCGCCAGTTACGAGCAGTACTTC. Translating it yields CASSLVGSASYEQYF.